The sequence of this TCR beta chain was determined in a study of blood T cell repertoires in COVID-19. Turning to the study itself: The United States, Italy and Spain were the sources of the acute and convalescent COVID-19 samples. In each case, the material was cDNA or gDNA derived from T cells, B-cell-depleted T cells, or PBMCs.

TCRdb's copy holds only in-frame clones and misses some; the assay was immunoSEQ multiplex PCR. The data contain more than 140,000 clones, 75% to 85% of them singletons. This clone occurred many times. With 8 bases clipped from V and 9 bases from J, the junction kept 17 bases outside the gene matches. In germline, CDR1 is SNHLY, CDR2 FYNNEI. The CDR3 is 15 residues long. This chain links TRBV2 with TRBJ2-3; 7 bases match TRBD1. This receptor was obtained from a woman in her 50s in a cohort sampled during active or convalescent COVID-19. Sequences were obtained from peripheral blood. CDR3 nucleotides: TGTGCCAGCGGAGTAGGAGACAGGGAGATTGGGACGCAGTATTTT. Translated, it gives CASGVGDREIGTQYF.